This T cell receptor (beta chain) was found in a study of blood T cell repertoires in COVID-19. The germline V gene has CDR1 KGHDR and CDR2 SFDVKD. CDR3 length equals 16 residues. V shed 4 bases and J 1 base; nucleotides not matched to a gene: 4. Per the original data handling: Reference gene primer amplification gave nucleated cell count estimates. Sequencing used immunoSEQ multiplex PCR; TCRdb keeps in-frame clones, though not all of them. The V and J calls and clone size are taken from that table; D and trimming were inferred from the DNA. Of a few hundred thousand clones listed, 70% to 90% are singletons.

This TCR derives from a woman aged 25 to 39 with COVID-19, enrolled during active disease. The gene calls are TRBV24-1 and TRBJ1-2; the match to TRBD1 covers 11 bases. Material: peripheral blood. The CDR3 is CATSDRTGGLNYGYTF. The CDR3 nucleotides are TGTGCCACCAGTGACCGGACAGGGGGCCTTAACTATGGCTACACCTTC.